The T cell receptor beta chain described here comes from a study of T cell responses to AZD1222 COVID-19 vaccine. Study outcomes and limitations: Donor demographics were predominantly white British with a female majority; clonal diversity may be underestimated. Every sample of the repertoires postdated the peak T cell response. Spike-wide vaccine-associated CD4 TCRs dominated at 160-218 and 743-854. When two AZD1222 doses had been given, Spike-specific TCR breadth and depth rose.

Using immunoSEQ multiplex PCR, the repertoire was profiled, and TCRdb retains in-frame clones only, with some absent. The profile covers 90,000 to 150,000 clones, with 70% to 90% appearing a single time and 7% to 8.5% taken by the ten largest. Germline V gene data show CDR1 as SGHRS and CDR2 as YFSETQ. The J segment lost 8 bases and the V segment lost 0 bases, leaving 2 bases of the junction unmatched. The CDR3 runs to 13 residues. Worth noting for this clone: What it binds is unknown.

This TCR came from an adult in good health. This specimen was peripheral blood, taken on day 0 of AZD1222 vaccination. V usage is TRBV5-1 and J usage is TRBJ1-2, with TRBD1 identical over 9 bases. Here the CDR3 reads CASSLATGGGYTF. DNA of the CDR3: TGCGCCAGCAGCTTGGCAACAGGGGGCGGCTACACCTTC. Full variable domain (outside the CDR3, taken from reference TRBV5-1 and TRBJ1-2): KAGVTQTPRYLIKTRGQQVTLSCSPISGHRSVSWYQQTPGQGLQFLFEYFSETQRNKGNFPGRFSGRQFSNSRSEMNVSTLELGDSALYLCASSLATGGGYTFGSGTRLTVV.